This is a list of T cell receptor beta chains from one sample in a study of blood T cells in healthy people across ages. One entry per CDR3 protein results from TCRdb running MiXCR on the 5' RACE reads. The sample has 750,000 or so distinct CDR3 sequences, just under 25% seen once. These data also featured in a second study, about T cells of mothers and their children.

The sample taken for sequencing was blood. The receptors originated from a boy between 10 and 17 years old in good health. Both conserved end residues are part of each CDR3. Each record gives: V gene, D gene, J gene, clone size, CDR3 protein, CDR3 DNA. D genes are given only for firm matches. Rows may omit the clone size; those that give it use once, few, many or a size class.

v_call: TRBV7-9
d_call: TRBD1
j_call: TRBJ1-2
clone_size: .
cdr3_aa: CASSLGRNRGLGYTF
cdr3_nt: TGTGCCAGCAGCTTAGGAAGGAACAGGGGGCTTGGCTACACCTTC

v_call: TRBV4-1
d_call: TRBD2
j_call: TRBJ2-7
clone_size: .
cdr3_aa: CASSQRTSGRYEQYF
cdr3_nt: TGCGCCAGCAGCCAACGGACTAGCGGGAGGTACGAGCAGTACTTC

v_call: TRBV4-2
d_call: .
j_call: TRBJ2-1
clone_size: .
cdr3_aa: CASSQDTAYNEQFF
cdr3_nt: TGTGCCAGCAGCCAAGATACGGCATACAATGAGCAGTTCTTC

v_call: TRBV7-2
d_call: TRBD2
j_call: TRBJ2-1
clone_size: few
cdr3_aa: CASSSSKGLAGGNEQFF
cdr3_nt: TGTGCCAGCAGCTCGAGCAAGGGACTAGCGGGGGGAAATGAGCAGTTCTTC

v_call: TRBV5-8
d_call: .
j_call: TRBJ2-5
clone_size: .
cdr3_aa: CASSLANKETQYF
cdr3_nt: TGTGCCAGCAGCTTGGCTAACAAAGAGACCCAGTACTTC

v_call: TRBV7-9
d_call: .
j_call: TRBJ2-7
clone_size: .
cdr3_aa: CASTPTEAASSYEQYF
cdr3_nt: TGTGCCAGCACTCCCACCGAAGCGGCGAGCTCCTACGAGCAGTACTTC

v_call: TRBV9
d_call: TRBD1
j_call: TRBJ2-3
clone_size: .
cdr3_aa: CASGQGDSTDTQYF
cdr3_nt: TGTGCCAGCGGCCAGGGGGATAGCACAGATACGCAGTATTTT

v_call: TRBV3-1
d_call: .
j_call: TRBJ2-1
clone_size: .
cdr3_aa: CASSPRFDSYNEQFF
cdr3_nt: TGTGCCAGCAGCCCACGTTTTGACTCCTACAATGAGCAGTTCTTC

v_call: TRBV27
d_call: TRBD2
j_call: TRBJ2-7
clone_size: once
cdr3_aa: CASSSGTSGAGAYYEQYF
cdr3_nt: TGTGCCAGCAGTTCCGGGACTAGCGGGGCCGGGGCGTACTACGAGCAGTACTTC

v_call: TRBV5-1
d_call: .
j_call: TRBJ2-5
clone_size: .
cdr3_aa: CASSLAAGLAETQYF
cdr3_nt: TGCGCCAGCAGCCTGGCCGCGGGACTCGCAGAGACCCAGTACTTC